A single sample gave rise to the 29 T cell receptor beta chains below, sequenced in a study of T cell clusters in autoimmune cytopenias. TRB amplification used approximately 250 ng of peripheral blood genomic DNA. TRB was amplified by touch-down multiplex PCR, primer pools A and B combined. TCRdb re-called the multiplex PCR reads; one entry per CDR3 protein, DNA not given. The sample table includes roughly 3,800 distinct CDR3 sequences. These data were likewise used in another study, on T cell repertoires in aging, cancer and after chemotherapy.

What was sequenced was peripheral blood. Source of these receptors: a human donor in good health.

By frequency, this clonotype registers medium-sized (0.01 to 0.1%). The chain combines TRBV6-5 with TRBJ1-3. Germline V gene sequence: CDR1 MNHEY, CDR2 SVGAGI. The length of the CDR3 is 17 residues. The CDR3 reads CASSEGRRASSGNTIYF.

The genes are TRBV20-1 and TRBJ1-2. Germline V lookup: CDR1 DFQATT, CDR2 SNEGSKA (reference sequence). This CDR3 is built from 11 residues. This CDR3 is CSAREGFGYTF.

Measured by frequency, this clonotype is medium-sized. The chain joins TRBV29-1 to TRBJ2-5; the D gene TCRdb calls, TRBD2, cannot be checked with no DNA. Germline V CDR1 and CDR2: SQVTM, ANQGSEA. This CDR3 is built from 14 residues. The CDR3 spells CSALLAGAKETQYF.

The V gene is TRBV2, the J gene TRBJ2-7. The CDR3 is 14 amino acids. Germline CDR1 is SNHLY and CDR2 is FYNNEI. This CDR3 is CASSIRGGSYEQYF. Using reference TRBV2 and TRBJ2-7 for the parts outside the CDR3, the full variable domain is EPEVTQTPSHQVTQMGQEVILRCVPISNHLYFYWYRQILGQKVEFLVSFYNNEISEKSEIFDDQFSVERPDGSNFTLKIRSTKLEDSAMYFCASSIRGGSYEQYFGPGTRLTVT.

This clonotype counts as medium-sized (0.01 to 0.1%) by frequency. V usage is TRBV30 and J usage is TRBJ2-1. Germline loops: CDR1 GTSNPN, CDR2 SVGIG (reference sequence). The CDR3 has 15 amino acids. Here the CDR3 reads CAWSFGGTSYNEQFF.

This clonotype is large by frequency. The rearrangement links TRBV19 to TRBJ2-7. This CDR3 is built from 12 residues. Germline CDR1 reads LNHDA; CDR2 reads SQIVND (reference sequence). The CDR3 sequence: CASSILLGEQYF.

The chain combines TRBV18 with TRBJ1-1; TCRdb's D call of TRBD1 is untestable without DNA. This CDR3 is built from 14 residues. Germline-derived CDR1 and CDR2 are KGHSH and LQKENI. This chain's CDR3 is CASSPGQENTEAFF.

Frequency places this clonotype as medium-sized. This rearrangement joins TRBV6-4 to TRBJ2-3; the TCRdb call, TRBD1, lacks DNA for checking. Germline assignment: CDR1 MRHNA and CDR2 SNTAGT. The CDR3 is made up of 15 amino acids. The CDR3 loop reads CASSDGTGGTDTQYF.

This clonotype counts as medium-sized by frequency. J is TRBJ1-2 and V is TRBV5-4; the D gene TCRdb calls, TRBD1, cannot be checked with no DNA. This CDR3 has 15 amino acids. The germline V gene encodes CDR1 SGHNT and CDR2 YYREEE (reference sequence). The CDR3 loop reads CASSPRDRGNRGYTF.

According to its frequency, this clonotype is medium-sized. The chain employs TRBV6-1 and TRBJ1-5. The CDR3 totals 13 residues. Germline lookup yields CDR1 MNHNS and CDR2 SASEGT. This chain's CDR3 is CATKRRDHQPQHF.

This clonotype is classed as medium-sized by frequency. The CDR3 spells CASSYEGQRNSPLHF. V is TRBV6-5 and J is TRBJ1-6; TCRdb's D call of TRBD1 is untestable without DNA. The CDR3 is 15 residues long. CDR1 is MNHEY, CDR2 SVGAGI, per germline.

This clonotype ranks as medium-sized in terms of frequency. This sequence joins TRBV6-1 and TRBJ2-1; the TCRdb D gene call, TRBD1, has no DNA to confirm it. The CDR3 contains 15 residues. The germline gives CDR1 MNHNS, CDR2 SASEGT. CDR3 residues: CASSERGGIGNEQFF.

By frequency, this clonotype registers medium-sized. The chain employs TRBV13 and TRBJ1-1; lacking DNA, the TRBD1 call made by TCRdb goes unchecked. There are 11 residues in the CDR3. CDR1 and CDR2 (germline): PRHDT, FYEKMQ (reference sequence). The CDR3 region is CASRGRAEAFF.

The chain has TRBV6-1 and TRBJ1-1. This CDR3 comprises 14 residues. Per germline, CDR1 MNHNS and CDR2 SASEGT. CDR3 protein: CASSEDIGGTEAFF.

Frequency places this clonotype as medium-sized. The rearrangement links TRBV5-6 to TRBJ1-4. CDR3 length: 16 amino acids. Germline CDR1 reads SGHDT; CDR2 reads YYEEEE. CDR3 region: CASSPRGLEGNEKLFF.

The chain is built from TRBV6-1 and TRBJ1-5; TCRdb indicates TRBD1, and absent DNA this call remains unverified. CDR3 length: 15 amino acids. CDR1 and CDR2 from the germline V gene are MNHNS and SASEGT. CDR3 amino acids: CLRGDPGRQRQPQHF.

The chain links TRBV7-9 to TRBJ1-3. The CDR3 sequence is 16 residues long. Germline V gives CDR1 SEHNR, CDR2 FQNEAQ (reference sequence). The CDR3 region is CASSLAQPGSGNTIYF.

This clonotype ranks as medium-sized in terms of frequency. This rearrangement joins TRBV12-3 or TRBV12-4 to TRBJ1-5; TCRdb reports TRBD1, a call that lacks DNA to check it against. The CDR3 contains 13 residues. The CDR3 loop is CASSPNRDQPQHF.

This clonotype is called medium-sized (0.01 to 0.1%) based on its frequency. Here the CDR3 reads CASSPNPGRNSPLHF. V usage is TRBV18 and J usage is TRBJ1-6; TCRdb outputs TRBD1, but without DNA this stays unchecked. CDR1 and CDR2 (germline): KGHSH, LQKENI. CDR3 size: 15 residues.

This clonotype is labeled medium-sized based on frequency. The CDR3 here is CASSYFKALNTEAFF. This chain connects TRBV6-5 to TRBJ1-1. CDR1 is MNHEY, CDR2 SVGAGI, per germline. The CDR3 sequence is 15 residues long.

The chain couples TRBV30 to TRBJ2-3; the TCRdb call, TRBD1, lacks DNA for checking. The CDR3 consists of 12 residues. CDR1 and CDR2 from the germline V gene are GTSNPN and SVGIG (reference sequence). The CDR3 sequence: CAWTRGGDTQYF.

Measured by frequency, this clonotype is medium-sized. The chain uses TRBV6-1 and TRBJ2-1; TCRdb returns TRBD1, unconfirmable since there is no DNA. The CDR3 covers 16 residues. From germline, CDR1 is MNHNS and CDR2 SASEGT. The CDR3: CASSAPNRGRRNEQFF.

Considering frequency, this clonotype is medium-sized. The CDR3 region is CASSSRETAGANVLTF. This chain joins TRBV19 and TRBJ2-6; TCRdb names TRBD1, which stays unverified in the absence of DNA. Per germline, CDR1 LNHDA and CDR2 SQIVND (reference sequence). The CDR3 sequence is 16 residues long.

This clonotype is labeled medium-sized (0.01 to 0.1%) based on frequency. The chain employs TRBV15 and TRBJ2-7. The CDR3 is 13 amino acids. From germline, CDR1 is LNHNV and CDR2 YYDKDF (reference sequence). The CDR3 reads CATSRDLGYEQYF.

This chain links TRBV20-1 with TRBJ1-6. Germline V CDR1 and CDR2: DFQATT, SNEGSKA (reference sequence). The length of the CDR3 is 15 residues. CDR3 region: CSARTSGPKNSPLHF.

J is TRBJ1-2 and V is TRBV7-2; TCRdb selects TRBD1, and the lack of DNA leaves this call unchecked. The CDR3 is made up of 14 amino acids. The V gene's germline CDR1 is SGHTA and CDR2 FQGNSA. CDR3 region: CASSLSGQNYGYTF.

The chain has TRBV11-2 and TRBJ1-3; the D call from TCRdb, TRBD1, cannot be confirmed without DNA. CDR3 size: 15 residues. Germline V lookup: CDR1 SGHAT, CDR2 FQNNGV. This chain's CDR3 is CASSFNRDSGNTIYF.

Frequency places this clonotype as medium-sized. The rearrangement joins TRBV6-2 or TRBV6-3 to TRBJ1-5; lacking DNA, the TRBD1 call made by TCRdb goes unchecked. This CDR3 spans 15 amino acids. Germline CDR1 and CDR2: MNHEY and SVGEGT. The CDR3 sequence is CASSSTGGPNQPQHF.

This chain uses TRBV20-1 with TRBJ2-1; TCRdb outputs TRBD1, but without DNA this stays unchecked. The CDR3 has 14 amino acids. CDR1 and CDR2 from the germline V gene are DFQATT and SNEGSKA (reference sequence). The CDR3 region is CSAREPQGSNEQFF.